A selection of T cell receptor beta chains follows, all from one sample in a study of beta chain features in type 1 diabetes. Sequencing was performed with immunoSEQ multiplex PCR; in TCRdb, only in-frame clones are kept and a portion is missing. The sample shows roughly 150,000 clones, around 63% of them seen only once. Sequencing input: naive CD4+ T cells from blood. The receptors originated from a man aged 25 to 40 with type 1 diabetes. Each CDR3 is given with its conserved first and last residue. D genes are given only for firm matches. The size of a clone is reported for some rows only, either as once, few or many, or as a class for expanded clones.

v_gene	j_gene	abundance	d_gene	CDR3aa	CDR3nt
TRBV7-2	TRBJ2-7	few	TRBD1	CASSQDRGYEQYF	TGTGCCAGCAGCCAGGACAGGGGGTACGAGCAGTACTTC
TRBV4-1	TRBJ2-1	.	.	CASSQQNNEQFF	TGCGCCAGCAGCCAACAGAACAATGAGCAGTTCTTC
TRBV29-1	TRBJ1-2	.	TRBD1	CSVWTGETYGYTF	TGCAGCGTCTGGACAGGGGAAACTTATGGCTACACCTTC
TRBV30	TRBJ2-2	.	.	CAWSVGGIGTGELFF	TGTGCCTGGAGTGTAGGGGGAATTGGCACCGGGGAGCTGTTTTTT
TRBV29-1	TRBJ2-1	few	.	CSADGASHEQFF	TGCAGCGCCGATGGAGCTTCGCATGAGCAGTTCTTC
TRBV4-3	TRBJ2-2	.	.	CASSQVPGPNTGELFF	TGCGCCAGCAGCCAAGTTCCAGGACCTAACACCGGGGAGCTGTTTTTT
TRBV10-3	TRBJ2-7	.	.	CAISVGGYEQYF	TGTGCCATCAGTGTTGGGGGCTACGAGCAGTACTTC
TRBV29-1	TRBJ2-7	few	.	CSVGGQGYEQYF	TGCAGCGTCGGCGGCCAAGGATACGAGCAGTACTTC
TRBV9	TRBJ2-6	.	.	CASSPGQGLGANVLTF	TGTGCCAGCAGCCCTGGACAGGGACTAGGGGCCAACGTCCTGACTTTC
TRBV7-9	TRBJ2-7	.	.	CASSLAPAGHEQYF	TGTGCCAGCAGCTTAGCCCCCGCGGGGCACGAGCAGTACTTC
TRBV5-1	TRBJ2-1	.	TRBD2	CASSLDPSGVSSYNEQFF	TGCGCCAGCAGCTTGGACCCTAGCGGGGTGAGCTCCTACAATGAGCAGTTCTTC
TRBV29-1	TRBJ2-7	.	TRBD1	CSVRDRAYEQYF	TGCAGCGTTAGGGACAGGGCCTACGAGCAGTACTTC
TRBV29-1	TRBJ2-1	.	.	CSVVGRVRDEQFF	TGCAGCGTTGTTGGCAGGGTGAGAGATGAGCAGTTCTTC
TRBV30	TRBJ1-5	.	TRBD1	CAWAEQGNQPQHF	TGTGCCTGGGCTGAACAGGGGAATCAGCCCCAGCATTTT
TRBV7-9	TRBJ2-7	.	.	CASKTGKNIEDF	TGTGCCAGCAAAACGGGGAAGAACATAGAGGACTTC
TRBV29-1	TRBJ2-7	.	.	CSVSRIGYEQYF	TGCAGCGTTTCTAGAATTGGCTACGAGCAGTACTTC
TRBV29-1	TRBJ2-2	.	.	CSVLRGFGTGELFF	TGCAGCGTCCTTAGGGGATTCGGCACCGGGGAGCTGTTTTTT